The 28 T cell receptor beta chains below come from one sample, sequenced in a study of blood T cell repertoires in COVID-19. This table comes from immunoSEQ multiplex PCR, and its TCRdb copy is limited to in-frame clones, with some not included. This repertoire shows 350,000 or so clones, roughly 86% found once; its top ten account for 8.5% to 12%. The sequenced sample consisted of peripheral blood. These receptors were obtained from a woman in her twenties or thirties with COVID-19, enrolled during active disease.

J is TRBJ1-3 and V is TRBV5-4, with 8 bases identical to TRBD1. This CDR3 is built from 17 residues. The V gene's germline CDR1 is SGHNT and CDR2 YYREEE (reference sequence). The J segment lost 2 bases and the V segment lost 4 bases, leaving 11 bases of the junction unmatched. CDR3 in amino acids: CASSEELEQGAGNTIYF. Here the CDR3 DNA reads TGTGCCAGCAGCGAAGAGTTAGAACAGGGGGCTGGAAACACCATATATTTT.

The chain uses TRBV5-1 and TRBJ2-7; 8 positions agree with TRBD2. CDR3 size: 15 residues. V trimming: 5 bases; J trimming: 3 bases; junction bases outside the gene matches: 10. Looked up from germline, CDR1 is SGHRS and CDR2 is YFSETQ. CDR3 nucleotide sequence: TGCGCCAGCAGGCTAGGGTTGAGCGGGAGCTACGAGCAGTACTTC. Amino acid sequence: CASRLGLSGSYEQYF.

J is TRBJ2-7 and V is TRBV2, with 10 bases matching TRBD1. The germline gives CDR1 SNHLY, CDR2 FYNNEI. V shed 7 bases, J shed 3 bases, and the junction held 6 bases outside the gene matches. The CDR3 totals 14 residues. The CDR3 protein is CASKFGQGVYEQYF. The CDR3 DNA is TGTGCCAGCAAGTTTGGACAGGGGGTCTACGAGCAGTACTTC.

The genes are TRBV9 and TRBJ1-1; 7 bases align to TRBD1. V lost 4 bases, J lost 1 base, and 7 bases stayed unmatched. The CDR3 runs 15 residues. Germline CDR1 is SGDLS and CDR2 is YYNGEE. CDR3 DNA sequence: TGTGCCAGCAGCCAGGGGGACCGGGCGAACACTGAAGCTTTCTTT. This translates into CASSQGDRANTEAFF.

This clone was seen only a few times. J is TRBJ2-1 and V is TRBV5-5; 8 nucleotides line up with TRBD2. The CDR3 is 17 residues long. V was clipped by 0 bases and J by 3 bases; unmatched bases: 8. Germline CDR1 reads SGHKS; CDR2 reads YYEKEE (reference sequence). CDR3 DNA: TGTGCCAGCAGCTTGGGGGTAGCGGGATACCTCTACAATGAGCAGTTCTTC. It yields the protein CASSLGVAGYLYNEQFF. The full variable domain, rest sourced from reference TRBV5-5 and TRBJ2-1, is DAGVTQSPTHLIKTRGQQVTLRCSPISGHKSVSWYQQVLGQGPQFIFQYYEKEERGRGNFPDRFSARQFPNYSSELNVNALLLGDSALYLCASSLGVAGYLYNEQFFGPGTRLTVL.

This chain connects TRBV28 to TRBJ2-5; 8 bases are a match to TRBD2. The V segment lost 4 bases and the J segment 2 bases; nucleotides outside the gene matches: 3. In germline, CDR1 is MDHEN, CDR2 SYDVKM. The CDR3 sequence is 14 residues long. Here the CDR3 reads CASSSTSGQETQYF. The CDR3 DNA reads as TGTGCCAGCAGTTCAACTAGCGGACAAGAGACCCAGTACTTC.

This CDR3 is CASSATSGAFTGELFF. The CDR3 DNA reads TGTGCCAGCAGCGCGACTAGCGGAGCCTTCACCGGGGAGCTGTTTTTT. The chain has TRBV2 and TRBJ2-2; 9 bases match TRBD2. Trimming removed 6 bases from V and 4 bases from J; junction bases left unmatched: 9. The CDR3 is 16 residues long. Germline V gene data show CDR1 as SNHLY and CDR2 as FYNNEI.

The DNA for the CDR3 is TGTGCCAGCAGCTTAGATCTGAGTCAGCCCCAGCATTTT. Translating it yields CASSLDLSQPQHF. The chain uses TRBV7-2 and TRBJ1-5, with D hard to call. Germline CDR1 reads SGHTA; CDR2 reads FQGNSA. V lost 1 base, J lost 6 bases, and 7 bases lay in between. The CDR3 extends over 13 amino acids.

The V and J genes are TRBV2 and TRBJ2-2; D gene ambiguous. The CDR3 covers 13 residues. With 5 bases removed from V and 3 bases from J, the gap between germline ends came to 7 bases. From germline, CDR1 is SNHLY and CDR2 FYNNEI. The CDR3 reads CASSSLYTGELFF. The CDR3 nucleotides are TGTGCCAGCAGTTCTCTTTACACCGGGGAGCTGTTTTTT.

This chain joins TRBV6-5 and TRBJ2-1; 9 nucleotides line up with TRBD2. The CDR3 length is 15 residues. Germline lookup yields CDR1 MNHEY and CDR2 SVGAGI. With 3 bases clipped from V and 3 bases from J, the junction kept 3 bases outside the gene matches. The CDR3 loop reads CASSYRTSDYNEQFF. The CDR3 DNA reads TGTGCCAGCAGTTATCGGACTAGCGACTACAATGAGCAGTTCTTC.

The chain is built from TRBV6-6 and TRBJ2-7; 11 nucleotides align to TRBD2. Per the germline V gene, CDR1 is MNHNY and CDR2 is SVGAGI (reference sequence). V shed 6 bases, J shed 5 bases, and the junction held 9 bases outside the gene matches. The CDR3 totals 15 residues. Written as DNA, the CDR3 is TGTGCCAGCAGCGGGACTAGCGGCCCTGTACACGAGCAGTACTTC. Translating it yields CASSGTSGPVHEQYF.

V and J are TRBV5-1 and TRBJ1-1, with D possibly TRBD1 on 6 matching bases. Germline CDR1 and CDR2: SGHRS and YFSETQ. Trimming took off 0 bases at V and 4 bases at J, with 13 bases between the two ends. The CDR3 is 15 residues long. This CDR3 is CASSLAAGAATEAFF. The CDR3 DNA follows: TGCGCCAGCAGCTTGGCCGCGGGGGCGGCCACTGAAGCTTTCTTT.

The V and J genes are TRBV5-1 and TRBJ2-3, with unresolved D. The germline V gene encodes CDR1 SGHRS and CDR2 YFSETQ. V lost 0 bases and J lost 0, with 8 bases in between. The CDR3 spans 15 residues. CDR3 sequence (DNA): TGCGCCAGCAGCTTGGGGCAGACTAGCACAGATACGCAGTATTTT. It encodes CASSLGQTSTDTQYF.

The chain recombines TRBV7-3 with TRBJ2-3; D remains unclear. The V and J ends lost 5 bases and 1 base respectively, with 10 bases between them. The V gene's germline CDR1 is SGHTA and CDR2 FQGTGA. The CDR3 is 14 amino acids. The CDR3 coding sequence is TGTGCCAGCAGCCCACTGGCGGGCACAGATACGCAGTATTTT. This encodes CASSPLAGTDTQYF.

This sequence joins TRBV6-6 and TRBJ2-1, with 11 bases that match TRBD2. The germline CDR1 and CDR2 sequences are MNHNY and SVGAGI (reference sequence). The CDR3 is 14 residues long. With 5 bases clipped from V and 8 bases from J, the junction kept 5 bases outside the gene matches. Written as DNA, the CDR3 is TGTGCCAGCAGTCAGACTAGCGGGATCTATGAGCAGTTCTTC. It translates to CASSQTSGIYEQFF.

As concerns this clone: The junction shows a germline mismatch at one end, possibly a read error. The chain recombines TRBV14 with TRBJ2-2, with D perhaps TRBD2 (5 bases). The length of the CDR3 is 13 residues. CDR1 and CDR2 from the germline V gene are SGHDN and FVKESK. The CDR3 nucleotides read TGTGCCAGCAGCCAAAGGTACACCGGGGAGCTATTTTTT. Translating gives CASSQRYTGELFF.

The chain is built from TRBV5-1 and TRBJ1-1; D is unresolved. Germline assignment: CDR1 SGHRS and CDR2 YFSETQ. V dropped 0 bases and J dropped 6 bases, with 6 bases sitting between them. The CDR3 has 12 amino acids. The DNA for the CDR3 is TGCGCCAGCAGCTTGGTGGCCGCTGAAGCTTTCTTT. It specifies CASSLVAAEAFF. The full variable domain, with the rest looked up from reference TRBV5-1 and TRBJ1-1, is KAGVTQTPRYLIKTRGQQVTLSCSPISGHRSVSWYQQTPGQGLQFLFEYFSETQRNKGNFPGRFSGRQFSNSRSEMNVSTLELGDSALYLCASSLVAAEAFFGQGTRLTVV.

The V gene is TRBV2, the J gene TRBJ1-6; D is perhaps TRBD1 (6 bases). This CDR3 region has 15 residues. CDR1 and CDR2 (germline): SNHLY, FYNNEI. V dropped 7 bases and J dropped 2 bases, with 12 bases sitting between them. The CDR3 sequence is CASTGVNTYNSPLHF. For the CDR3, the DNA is TGTGCCAGCACAGGGGTGAACACCTATAATTCACCCCTCCACTTT.

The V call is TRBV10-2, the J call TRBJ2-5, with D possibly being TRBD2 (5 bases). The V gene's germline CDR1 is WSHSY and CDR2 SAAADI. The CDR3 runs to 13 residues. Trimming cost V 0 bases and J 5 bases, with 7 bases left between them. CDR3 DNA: TGCGCCAGCAGTGAGTCGCGAGGGGAGACCCAGTACTTC. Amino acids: CASSESRGETQYF.

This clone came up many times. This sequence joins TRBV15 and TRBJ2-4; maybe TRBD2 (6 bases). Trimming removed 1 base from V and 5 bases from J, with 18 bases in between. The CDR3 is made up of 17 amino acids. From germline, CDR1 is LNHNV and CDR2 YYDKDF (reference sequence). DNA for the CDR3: TGTGCCACCAGCAGAGGTGCGGGGCCGCCCAGAGAAAACATTCAGTACTTC. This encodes CATSRGAGPPRENIQYF.

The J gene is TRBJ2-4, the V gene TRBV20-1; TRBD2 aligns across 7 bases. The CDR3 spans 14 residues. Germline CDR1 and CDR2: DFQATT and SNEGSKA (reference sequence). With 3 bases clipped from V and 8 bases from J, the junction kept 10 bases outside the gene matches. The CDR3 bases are TGCAGTGCTAGTCACCCCGCAGGGAGGGACATTCAGTACTTC. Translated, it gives CSASHPAGRDIQYF.

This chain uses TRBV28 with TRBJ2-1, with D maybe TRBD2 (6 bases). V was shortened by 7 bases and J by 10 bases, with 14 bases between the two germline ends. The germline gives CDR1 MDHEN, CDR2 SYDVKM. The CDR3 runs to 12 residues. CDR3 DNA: TGTGCCAGCACCGCGGGAAGAAACGAGCAGTTCTTC. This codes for CASTAGRNEQFF.

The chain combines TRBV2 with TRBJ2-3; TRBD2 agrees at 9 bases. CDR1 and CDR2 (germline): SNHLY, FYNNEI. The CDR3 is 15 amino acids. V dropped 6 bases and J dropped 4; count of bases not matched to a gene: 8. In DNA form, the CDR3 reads TGTGCCAGCAGGGGTAGCGGGAGTACCGCAGATACGCAGTATTTT. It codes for CASRGSGSTADTQYF.

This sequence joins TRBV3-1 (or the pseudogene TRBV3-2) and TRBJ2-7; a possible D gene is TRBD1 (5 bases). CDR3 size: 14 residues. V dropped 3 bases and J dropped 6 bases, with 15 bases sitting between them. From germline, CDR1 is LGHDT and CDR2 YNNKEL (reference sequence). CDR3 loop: CASSQETWGGEQYF. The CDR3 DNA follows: TGTGCCAGCAGCCAGGAAACGTGGGGCGGCGAGCAGTACTTC.

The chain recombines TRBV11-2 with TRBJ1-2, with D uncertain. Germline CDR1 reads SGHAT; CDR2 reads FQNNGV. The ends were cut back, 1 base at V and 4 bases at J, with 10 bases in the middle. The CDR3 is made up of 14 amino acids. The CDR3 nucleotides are TGTGCCAGCAGCTTAGGGGCAGACACCTATGGCTACACCTTC. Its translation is CASSLGADTYGYTF.

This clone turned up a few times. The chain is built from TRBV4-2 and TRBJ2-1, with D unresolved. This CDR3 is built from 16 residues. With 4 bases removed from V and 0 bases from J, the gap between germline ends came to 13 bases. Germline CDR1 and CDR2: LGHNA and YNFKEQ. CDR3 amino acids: CASSPSRAPSYNEQFF. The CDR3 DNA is TGTGCCAGCAGCCCTTCACGCGCTCCCTCCTACAATGAGCAGTTCTTC.

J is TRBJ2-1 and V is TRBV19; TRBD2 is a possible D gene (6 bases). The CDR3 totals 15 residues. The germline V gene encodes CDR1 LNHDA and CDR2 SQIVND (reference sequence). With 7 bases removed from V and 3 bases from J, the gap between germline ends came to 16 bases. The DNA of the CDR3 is TGTGCCAGTAAGATTGATAGCGGACACTACAATGAGCAGTTCTTC. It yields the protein CASKIDSGHYNEQFF.

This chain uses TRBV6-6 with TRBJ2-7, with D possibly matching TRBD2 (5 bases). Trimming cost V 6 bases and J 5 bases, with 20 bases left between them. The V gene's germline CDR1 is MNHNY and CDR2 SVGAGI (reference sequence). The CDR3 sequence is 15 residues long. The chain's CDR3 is CASSPHGVASHEQYF. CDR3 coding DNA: TGTGCCAGCAGCCCCCACGGGGTGGCTAGCCACGAGCAGTACTTC.